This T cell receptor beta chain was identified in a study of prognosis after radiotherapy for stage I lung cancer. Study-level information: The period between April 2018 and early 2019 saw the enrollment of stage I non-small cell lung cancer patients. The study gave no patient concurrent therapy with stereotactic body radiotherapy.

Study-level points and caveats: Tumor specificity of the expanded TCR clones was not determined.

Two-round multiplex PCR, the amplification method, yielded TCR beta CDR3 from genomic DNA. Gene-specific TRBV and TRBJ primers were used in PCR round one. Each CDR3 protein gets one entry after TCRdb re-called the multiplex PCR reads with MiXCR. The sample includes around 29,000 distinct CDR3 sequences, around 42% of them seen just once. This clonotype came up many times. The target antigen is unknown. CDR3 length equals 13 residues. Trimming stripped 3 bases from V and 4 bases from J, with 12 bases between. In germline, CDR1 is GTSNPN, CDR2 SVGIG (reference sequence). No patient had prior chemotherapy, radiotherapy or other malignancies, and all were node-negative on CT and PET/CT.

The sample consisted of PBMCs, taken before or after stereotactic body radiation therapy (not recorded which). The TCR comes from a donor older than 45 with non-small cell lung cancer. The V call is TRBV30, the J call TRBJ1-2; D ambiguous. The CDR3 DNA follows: TGTGCCTGGAGCCTCTCCGGGATCTATGGCTACACCTTC. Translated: CAWSLSGIYGYTF.